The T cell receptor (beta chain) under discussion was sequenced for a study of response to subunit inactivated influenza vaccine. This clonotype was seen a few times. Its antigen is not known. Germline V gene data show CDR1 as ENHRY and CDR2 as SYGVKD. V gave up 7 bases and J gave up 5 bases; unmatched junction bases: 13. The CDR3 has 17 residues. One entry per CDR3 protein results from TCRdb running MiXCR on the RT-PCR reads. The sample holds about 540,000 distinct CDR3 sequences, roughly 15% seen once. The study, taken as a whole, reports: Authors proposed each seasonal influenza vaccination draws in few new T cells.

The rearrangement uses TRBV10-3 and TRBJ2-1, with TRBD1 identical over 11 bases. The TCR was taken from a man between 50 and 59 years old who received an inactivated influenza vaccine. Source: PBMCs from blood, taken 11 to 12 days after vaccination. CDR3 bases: TGTGCCATCACCTCGAGGGGACAGGGGGTTTCTCACAATGAGCAGTTCTTC. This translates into CAITSRGQGVSHNEQFF.